The 13 T cell receptor beta chains listed next were all sequenced from one sample in a study of OX40 agonist ivuxolimab in advanced cancers. Clones were sequenced by immunoSEQ multiplex PCR, and TCRdb holds only the in-frame ones, with some missing. The sample includes tens of thousands of clones, around nine tenths of them seen just once. This specimen was CD4+ or CD8+ T cells sorted from blood, taken in a trial of the OX40 agonist ivuxolimab. The receptor set was obtained from an adult with an advanced solid tumor such as melanoma, head and neck, liver or kidney cancer.

V is TRBV28 and J is TRBJ2-7; D may be TRBD1 (6 bases). V dropped 5 bases and J dropped 5 bases, with 19 bases sitting between them. The CDR3 totals 15 residues. CDR1 is MDHEN and CDR2 is SYDVKM in the germline V gene. The CDR3 loop is CASSTLQGWKDEQYF. As DNA, the CDR3 is TGTGCCAGCAGTACTTTACAGGGTTGGAAAGACGAGCAGTACTTC. The full variable domain, rest sourced from reference TRBV28 and TRBJ2-7, is DVKVTQSSRYLVKRTGEKVFLECVQDMDHENMFWYRQDPGLGLRLIYFSYDVKMKEKGDIPEGYSVSREKKERFSLILESASTNQTSMYLCASSTLQGWKDEQYFGPGTRLTVT.

This clone occurred a few times. The V gene is TRBV4-1, the J gene TRBJ1-5; D not resolved. The CDR3 is made up of 12 amino acids. The germline gives CDR1 MGHRA, CDR2 YSYEKL. Trimming took 6 bases from V and 5 from J, leaving 8 bases between them. For the CDR3, the DNA is TGCGCCAGCAGATCCGGGGATCAGCCCCAGCATTTT. This codes for CASRSGDQPQHF.

The chain combines TRBV4-2 with TRBJ2-1, with 8 nucleotides matching TRBD2. Germline assignment: CDR1 LGHNA and CDR2 YNFKEQ. The CDR3 contains 16 residues. V trimming: 4 bases; J trimming: 5 bases; junction bases outside the gene matches: 10. For the CDR3, the DNA is TGTGCCAGCAGCCCCAGGACTAGCAGAAGCCACAATGAGCAGTTCTTC. As protein: CASSPRTSRSHNEQFF.

The V and J genes are TRBV15 and TRBJ2-3; 9 bases align to TRBD2. The CDR3 has 21 residues. J lost 6 bases, V lost 0 bases, and 22 bases had no gene match. Germline CDR1 is LNHNV and CDR2 is YYDKDF (reference sequence). The CDR3 DNA reads TGTGCCACCAGCAGAGATCTGGGGAGAACTAGCGGGCCACTACGTCGGGATACGCAGTATTTT. It codes for CATSRDLGRTSGPLRRDTQYF.

The gene calls are TRBV7-3 and TRBJ2-6, with D perhaps TRBD2 (5 bases). Trimming took 3 bases from V and 2 from J, leaving 14 bases between them. Germline V gene data show CDR1 as SGHTA and CDR2 as FQGTGA. There are 17 residues in the CDR3. The CDR3: CASSFSRGRPGANVLTF. CDR3 sequence (DNA): TGTGCCAGCAGCTTTTCCCGGGGTAGGCCTGGGGCCAACGTCCTGACTTTC.

The chain recombines TRBV7-8 with TRBJ2-7; D remains ambiguous. V lost 5 bases and J lost 0, with 8 bases in between. The V gene's germline CDR1 is SGHVS and CDR2 FQNEAQ. This CDR3 is built from 13 residues. The CDR3 sequence: CASSQVGSYEQYF. The CDR3, as DNA: TGTGCCAGCAGCCAAGTCGGCTCCTACGAGCAGTACTTC.

This clone was detected only once. J is TRBJ1-5 and V is TRBV30; D possibly corresponds to TRBD1 (5 bases). The CDR3 covers 15 residues. Trimming removed 5 bases at V and 3 bases at J, with 17 bases between. Germline loops: CDR1 GTSNPN, CDR2 SVGIG (reference sequence). DNA of the CDR3: TGTGCCTGGTCCCACCCCGGGACCAACAATCAGCCCCAGCATTTT. This gives the protein CAWSHPGTNNQPQHF. Complete variable domain (other parts from reference TRBV30 and TRBJ1-5): SQTIHQWPATLVQPVGSPLSLECTVEGTSNPNLYWYRQAAGRGLQLLFYSVGIGQISSEVPQNLSASRPQDRQFILSSKKLLLSDSGFYLCAWSHPGTNNQPQHFGDGTRLSIL.

This chain connects TRBV25-1 to TRBJ1-5; D is ambiguous. Per germline, CDR1 MGHDK and CDR2 SYGVNS. There are 13 residues in the CDR3. The V end lost 3 bases, the J end lost 4 bases, and 7 bases lay between the germline ends. The CDR3: CASSEAGNQPQHF. The DNA for the CDR3 is TGTGCCAGCAGTGAGGCTGGAAATCAGCCCCAGCATTTT.

The rearrangement joins TRBV5-1 to TRBJ2-5; tentative D call: TRBD1 (5 bases). The DNA end favors TRBJ2-7, so the J call may be wrong. Germline CDR1 SGHRS, CDR2 YFSETQ. This CDR3 is built from 15 residues. CDR3 in amino acids: CASSSHLDRTYEQYF. CDR3 sequence (DNA): TGCGCCAGCAGCTCCCATTTAGACAGAACCTACGAGCAGTACTTC.

This chain uses TRBV2 with TRBJ2-7; 9 nucleotides line up with TRBD2. CDR1 and CDR2 (germline): SNHLY, FYNNEI. This CDR3 is built from 14 residues. Trimming at V came to 4 bases and at J to 3 bases, leaving 4 bases not matched to a gene. For the CDR3, the DNA is TGTGCCAGCAGTGTGGGACTAGCAGGCTACGAGCAGTACTTC. It yields the protein CASSVGLAGYEQYF.

Only a few counts were recorded for this clone. This is likely an artifact of a read error, given a far larger clone one base away. Within the sample, other DNA sequences also encode this same CDR3. The chain is built from TRBV4-1 and TRBJ1-2; weak D call: TRBD1 (6 bases). The CDR3 contains 16 residues. Deletions cut 5 bases from V and 3 bases from J, with 19 bases between. Germline CDR1 is MGHRA and CDR2 is YSYEKL. CDR3 region: CASSKTLGQLDYGYTF. The CDR3 DNA reads TGCGCCAGCAGCAAGACACTAGGACAGTTGGACTATGGCTACACCTTC.

The CDR3 region has the DNA TGTGCAAGTCGTCCTAAAGACAGATTCCCTAACTATGGCTACACCTTC. It encodes CASRPKDRFPNYGYTF. The chain employs TRBV12-2 and TRBJ1-2; the table's TRBD1 call for D was not verified on the DNA. TRBV12-2 is an annotated pseudogene. The CDR3 has 16 residues.

V is TRBV2 and J is TRBJ1-4; 8 positions agree with TRBD1. There are 15 residues in the CDR3. Unmatched junction bases numbered 7, after V lost 5 bases and J lost 5 bases. Germline lookup yields CDR1 SNHLY and CDR2 FYNNEI. The CDR3 sequence: CASSKDRGRNEKLFF. CDR3 bases: TGTGCCAGCAGTAAAGACAGGGGACGGAATGAAAAACTGTTTTTT.